Each of the 23 T cell receptor beta chains below was sequenced from the same sample in a study of monozygotic twins with cystic fibrosis. Only in-frame clones appear in the TCRdb table, and some are missing; sequencing was by immunoSEQ multiplex PCR. Of around 33,000 clones detected, 84% appear once; the ten largest clones hold roughly 1.5%. The sequenced sample was blood. Receptors originate from a girl aged 2-10 years with cystic fibrosis.

The chain uses TRBV6-1 and TRBJ1-5; TRBD1 is a possible D gene (5 bases). The germline V gene encodes CDR1 MNHNS and CDR2 SASEGT. The CDR3 length is 14 residues. V lost 7 bases to trimming and J lost 0 bases, with 10 bases between them. CDR3 region: CASTGAYSNQPQHF. In nucleotides, the CDR3 is TGTGCCAGCACCGGGGCTTATAGCAATCAGCCCCAGCATTTT.

V and J are TRBV21-1 and TRBJ2-4; the D segment call TRBD1 is taken from the table without a DNA check. TRBV21-1 is a documented pseudogene. The CDR3 runs 17 residues. The CDR3 loop reads CASSKALPGLAKNIQYF. For the CDR3, the DNA is TGTGCCAGCAGCAAAGCGCTCCCAGGGCTAGCCAAAAACATTCAGTACTTC.

The CDR3: CASSSTTSGTGVGNEQFF. CDR3 bases: TGCGCCAGCAGCTCGACGACCTCCGGGACAGGGGTAGGGAATGAGCAGTTCTTC. The chain links TRBV5-1 to TRBJ2-1; 10 bases are a match to TRBD1. Germline values: CDR1 SGHRS, CDR2 YFSETQ. This CDR3 is 18 amino acids long. V gave up 3 bases and J gave up 7 bases; unmatched junction bases: 16. Combining the CDR3 with reference TRBV5-1 and TRBJ2-1 gives the whole variable domain KAGVTQTPRYLIKTRGQQVTLSCSPISGHRSVSWYQQTPGQGLQFLFEYFSETQRNKGNFPGRFSGRQFSNSRSEMNVSTLELGDSALYLCASSSTTSGTGVGNEQFFGPGTRLTVL.

The J gene is TRBJ1-2, the V gene TRBV1; no DNA check was done on the table's D call, TRBD1. TRBV1 is assigned pseudogene status. The CDR3 length is 14 residues. DNA of the CDR3: TGCACCAGCAGCCAAGACCAGGGGGCGGGAGGCTACACCTTC. Its protein is CTSSQDQGAGGYTF.

V gene TRBV30 combines with J gene TRBJ1-2; unclear D gene. The CDR3 spans 12 residues. Germline CDR1 GTSNPN, CDR2 SVGIG (reference sequence). The germline V and J ends were trimmed by 5 bases and 7 bases, with 14 bases remaining between them. As DNA, the CDR3 is TGTGCCTGGGGGGTCTTTTCGGTTGGCTACACCTTC. This sequence encodes CAWGVFSVGYTF.

The chain uses TRBV20-1 and TRBJ2-7; D gene unclear. This CDR3 region has 11 residues. Germline-derived CDR1 and CDR2 are DFQATT and SNEGSKA (reference sequence). The germline V and J ends were trimmed by 6 bases and 3 bases, with 9 bases remaining between them. CDR3 protein: CSAPGRYEQYF. CDR3 coding DNA: TGCAGTGCCCCAGGCCGCTACGAGCAGTACTTC.

V gene TRBV9 combines with J gene TRBJ2-3; 9 nucleotides match TRBD2. V shed 0 bases, J shed 1 base, and the junction held 3 bases outside the gene matches. Per germline, CDR1 SGDLS and CDR2 YYNGEE. The CDR3 runs 16 residues. CDR3 in amino acids: CASSVERGAGTDTQYF. CDR3 in DNA: TGTGCCAGCAGCGTAGAGCGGGGGGCGGGCACAGATACGCAGTATTTT.

This clone was seen a few times. The genes are TRBV2 and TRBJ1-5, with D maybe TRBD1 (5 bases). Between the trimmed V and J ends, which lost 6 bases and 0 bases, there was a span of 12 bases. Germline-derived CDR1 and CDR2 are SNHLY and FYNNEI. There are 15 residues in the CDR3. Here the CDR3 DNA reads TGTGCCAGCAGGTCTCGGGACGTTAGCAATCAGCCCCAGCATTTT. Translation: CASRSRDVSNQPQHF.

This clone was detected only a few times. The V and J genes are TRBV13 and TRBJ1-2; a possible D gene is TRBD1 (6 bases). Germline loops: CDR1 PRHDT, CDR2 FYEKMQ (reference sequence). Trimming stripped 5 bases from V and 5 bases from J, with 18 bases between. CDR3 length: 15 residues. The DNA for the CDR3 is TGTGCCAGCAGCCCATGGGGGCGGGGGTTGTATGGCTACACCTTC. Its translation is CASSPWGRGLYGYTF.

The chain uses TRBV7-9 and TRBJ2-5, with D perhaps matching TRBD1 (5 bases). Trimming took off 2 bases at V and 2 bases at J, with 6 bases between the two ends. Germline CDR1 and CDR2: SEHNR and FQNEAQ (reference sequence). The CDR3 has 13 amino acids. CDR3 DNA sequence: TGTGCCAGCAGCTTAAGACAGCAAGAGACCCAGTACTTC. This gives the protein CASSLRQQETQYF.

The J gene is TRBJ2-5, the V gene TRBV14; D call uncertain. The CDR3 sequence is 13 residues long. The V gene lost 0 bases and the J gene lost 5 bases, with 7 bases spanning the gap. Germline loops: CDR1 SGHDN, CDR2 FVKESK. The CDR3 region is CASSQDLGETQYF. CDR3 DNA sequence: TGTGCCAGCAGCCAAGATCTAGGGGAGACCCAGTACTTC.

This chain uses TRBV6-1 with TRBJ2-1; D is possibly TRBD1 (6 bases). This CDR3 has 11 residues. The V gene lost 3 bases and the J gene lost 13 bases, with 10 bases spanning the gap. The germline gives CDR1 MNHNS, CDR2 SASEGT. The CDR3 nucleotides read TGTGCCAGCAGTGAGGGGGCAGCACAGTTCTTC. Protein sequence: CASSEGAAQFF.

The V gene is TRBV5-1, the J gene TRBJ1-6; a weak D match, TRBD1 (6 bases). With 0 bases removed from V and 6 bases from J, the gap between germline ends came to 13 bases. CDR1 SGHRS and CDR2 YFSETQ come from the germline V gene. The CDR3 spans 16 residues. CDR3 coding DNA: TGCGCCAGCAGCTTGGAAATGGGGGCCTTTAATTCACCCCTCCACTTT. Encoded protein: CASSLEMGAFNSPLHF.

This clone was seen more than once but under ten times. The chain combines TRBV5-4 with TRBJ1-2; TRBD1 matches at 12 bases. The CDR3 totals 15 residues. V lost 3 bases and J lost 7; bases outside the gene matches: 7. CDR1 SGHNT and CDR2 YYREEE come from the germline V gene (reference sequence). The CDR3 DNA sequence: TGTGCCAGCAGCTATCCGGGACAGGGGGCGGGTGGCTACACCTTC. Translated: CASSYPGQGAGGYTF.

The rearrangement links TRBV6-1 to TRBJ1-2; D ambiguous. CDR1 and CDR2 from the germline V gene are MNHNS and SASEGT. The CDR3 length is 14 residues. Between the trimmed V and J ends, which lost 2 bases and 8 bases, there was a span of 15 bases. The CDR3 sequence is CASSEKGSALGYTF. The CDR3 DNA reads TGTGCCAGCAGTGAAAAGGGTTCGGCCTTAGGCTACACCTTC.

This chain links TRBV10-3 with TRBJ2-1; TRBD1 aligns across 11 bases. Germline V gene lookup returns CDR1 ENHRY and CDR2 SYGVKD. With 3 bases clipped from V and 7 bases from J, the junction kept 5 bases outside the gene matches. The CDR3 loop spans 15 amino acids. Written as DNA, the CDR3 is TGTGCCATCAGTGACCCGGGACAGGGGGGTAATGAGCAGTTCTTC. Amino acids: CAISDPGQGGNEQFF.

This chain uses TRBV27 with TRBJ1-2; D unresolved. Looked up from germline, CDR1 is MNHEY and CDR2 is SMNVEV (reference sequence). V lost 3 bases, J lost 0 bases, and 8 bases lay in between. The CDR3 loop spans 14 amino acids. The CDR3 reads CASSLRVPNYGYTF. The CDR3 nucleotides are TGTGCCAGCAGTTTGAGGGTCCCTAACTATGGCTACACCTTC.

As regards this clone: Compared with germline, one end of the junction differs, possibly owing to a read error. V and J are TRBV30 and TRBJ1-2; D gene unclear. CDR3 size: 14 residues. Germline-derived CDR1 and CDR2 are GTSNPN and SVGIG (reference sequence). CDR3 amino acids: CAWRKSAGNYGYTF. In nucleotides, the CDR3 is TGTGCCTGGAGAAAGAGCGCGGGTAACTATGGCTACACTTTC.

The chain recombines TRBV6-5 with TRBJ2-7, with 9 bases lining up with TRBD1. V shed 4 bases and J 5 bases; nucleotides not matched to a gene: 6. The CDR3 spans 14 residues. The V gene's germline CDR1 is MNHEY and CDR2 SVGAGI. CDR3 protein: CASSWGTGMNEQYF. As DNA, the CDR3 is TGTGCCAGCAGTTGGGGGACAGGGATGAACGAGCAGTACTTC.

The chain has TRBV7-9 and TRBJ1-5, with 9 bases fitting TRBD1. Trimming cost V 5 bases and J 2 bases; bases outside gene matches: 4. The CDR3 has 15 residues. Germline assignment: CDR1 SEHNR and CDR2 FQNEAQ (reference sequence). Written as DNA, the CDR3 is TGTGCCAGCAGCCTAGGGGACAGGGGCAATCAGCCCCAGCATTTT. Its protein is CASSLGDRGNQPQHF. The full variable domain, rest sourced from reference TRBV7-9 and TRBJ1-5, is DTGVSQNPRHKITKRGQNVTFRCDPISEHNRLYWYRQTLGQGPEFLTYFQNEAQLEKSRLLSDRFSAERPKGSFSTLEIQRTEQGDSAMYLCASSLGDRGNQPQHFGDGTRLSIL.

This sequence joins TRBV7-9 and TRBJ1-5; no clear D gene. Trimming removed 5 bases at V and 0 bases at J, with 20 bases between. The CDR3 has 18 amino acids. Germline V gene data show CDR1 as SEHNR and CDR2 as FQNEAQ (reference sequence). The CDR3 loop is CASSKEGFGGFSNQPQHF. CDR3 DNA: TGTGCCAGCAGCAAAGAAGGATTCGGCGGCTTTAGCAATCAGCCCCAGCATTTT.

The gene calls are TRBV29-1 and TRBJ2-7; D may be TRBD1 (6 bases). This CDR3 contains 14 residues. CDR1 and CDR2 from the germline V gene are SQVTM and ANQGSEA. V dropped 6 bases and J dropped 0 bases, with 15 bases sitting between them. CDR3 loop: CSVLAGASSYEQYF. The DNA for the CDR3 is TGCAGCGTCCTGGCAGGGGCGAGCTCCTACGAGCAGTACTTC.

The chain combines TRBV7-8 with TRBJ2-3; D is unclear. Per the germline V gene, CDR1 is SGHVS and CDR2 is FQNEAQ. CDR3 length equals 11 residues. The V end was cut by 3 bases, the J end by 2 bases, with 0 bases between. This CDR3 reads CASSFTDTQYF. The CDR3 DNA reads as TGTGCCAGCAGCTTCACAGATACGCAGTATTTT.